The following is a T cell receptor beta chain sequence with its context. The antigen is not known. For unsorted samples, genomic DNA was extracted from tens of millions of PBMCs. These data come from a study of shared clonotypes between healthy human individuals. Study-wide points: Researchers sampled blood only, noting tissue repertoires likely differ.

The CDR3 runs 15 residues. The V segment lost 6 bases and the J segment 1 base; nucleotides outside the gene matches: 2. Germline values: CDR1 MDHEN, CDR2 SYDVKM. Assay runs were performed at deep level. Evenly divided among several immunoSEQ plates was the genomic DNA of each subset. Only in-frame clones appear in the TCRdb table, and some are missing; sequencing was by immunoSEQ multiplex PCR. Found here are hundreds of thousands of clones, 75% to 80% of them singletons; the top ten hold 12%. Sequencing was carried out using PBMCs. This clonotype was obtained from a woman in her forties in good health. Some clones in this sample may be carry-over from other donors' samples. V gene TRBV28 combines with J gene TRBJ2-3; the match to TRBD2 covers 12 bases. CDR3 coding DNA: TGTGCCAGCAGCTCTAGCGGGAGGGGCACAGATACGCAGTATTTT. It translates to CASSSSGRGTDTQYF.